This T cell receptor (beta chain) stems from a study of blood T cell repertoires in COVID-19. Original processing notes: By means of reference gene primer amplification, nucleated cell counts were estimated. Sequencing used immunoSEQ multiplex PCR; TCRdb keeps in-frame clones, though not all of them. That table furnishes V, J and clone size, whereas the DNA furnished D and trimming. The sample includes about 410,000 clones, 90% of them seen just once. The study recruited people aged roughly 18 to 100 years across approximately 24 US areas. Input material: PBMCs or T cells enriched from blood (not recorded which). The TCR sequence derives from a man between 18 and 35 years old who had recovered from COVID-19.

CDR3 sequence (DNA): TGTGCCAGTAGTATAACCCCGACTAGGTTCCAAGAGACCCAGTACTTC. It yields the protein CASSITPTRFQETQYF. This chain joins TRBV19 and TRBJ2-5; a weak D match, TRBD2 (6 bases). Trimming took 2 bases from V and 1 from J, leaving 14 bases between them. Germline CDR1 LNHDA, CDR2 SQIVND (reference sequence). The length of the CDR3 is 16 residues.